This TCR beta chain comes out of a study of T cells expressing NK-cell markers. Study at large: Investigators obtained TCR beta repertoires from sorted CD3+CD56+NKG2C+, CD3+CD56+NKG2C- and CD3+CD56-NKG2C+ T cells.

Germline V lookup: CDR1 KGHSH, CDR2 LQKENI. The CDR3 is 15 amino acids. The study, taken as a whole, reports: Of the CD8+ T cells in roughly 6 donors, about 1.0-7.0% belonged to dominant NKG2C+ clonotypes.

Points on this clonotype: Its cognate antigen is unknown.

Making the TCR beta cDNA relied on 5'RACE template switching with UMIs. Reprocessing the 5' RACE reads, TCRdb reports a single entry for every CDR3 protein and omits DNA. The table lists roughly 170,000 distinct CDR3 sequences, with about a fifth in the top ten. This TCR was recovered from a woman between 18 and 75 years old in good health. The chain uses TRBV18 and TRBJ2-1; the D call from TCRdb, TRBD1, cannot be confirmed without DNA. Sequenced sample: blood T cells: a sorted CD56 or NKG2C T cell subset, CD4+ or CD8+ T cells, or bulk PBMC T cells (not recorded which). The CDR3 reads CASSPPSKTGDEQFF.